What follows is one T cell receptor beta chain and its context. Germline V gene sequence: CDR1 SEHNR, CDR2 FQNEAQ (reference sequence). J was trimmed by 1 base and V by 2 bases; bases with no gene match: 2. This CDR3 region has 15 residues. As processed by the authors: Scientists estimated how many nucleated cells there were by amplifying reference gene primers. Libraries were prepared by immunoSEQ multiplex PCR; TCRdb keeps only in-frame clonotypes and omits some of them. The DNA gave D and trimming, while V, J and clone size come from that table. Among some 70,000 clones, about four fifths were seen once, and the ten largest hold roughly 4.8%. This sample was included in a study of blood T cell repertoires in COVID-19. Overall study: From the United States, Italy and Spain came samples of acute and convalescent COVID-19.

The origin of this receptor is a woman aged 60-75 years with acute or convalescent COVID-19. Sequenced input: peripheral blood. The genes are TRBV7-9 and TRBJ1-5; 7 bases match TRBD1. The chain's CDR3 is CASSLQGGSNQPQHF. Written as DNA, the CDR3 is TGTGCCAGCAGCTTACAGGGGGGAAGCAATCAGCCCCAGCATTTT.